These T cell receptor beta chains were read from a single sample in a study of T cells in Graves' hyperthyroidism and ophthalmopathy. TCRdb re-derived calls from the multiplex PCR reads in MiXCR, one entry per CDR3 protein. The sample yields around 200,000 distinct CDR3 sequences, around 18% seen once. Sequences were obtained from blood. The receptor source for this set is a middle-aged man with Graves' hyperthyroidism. CDR3s include the opening cysteine and the closing phenylalanine or tryptophan. D genes are given only for firm matches. Some rows mark clone size as missing; the rest say once, few, many or name a class of expanded clone.

>-|many|TRBV12-3/TRBV12-4|TRBJ2-7
TGTGCCAGCAGTTTTCAACTCCACTCCTACGAGCAGTACTTC
CASSFQLHSYEQYF
>TRBD2|many|TRBV5-1|TRBJ2-3
TGCGCCAGCAGCGGCACGACTAGCGGGGTCGGCACAGATACGCAGTATTTT
CASSGTTSGVGTDTQYF
>-|-|TRBV7-9|TRBJ2-2
TGTGCCAGCCCGGATACGAATCTGGCCGGGGAGCTGTTTTTT
CASPDTNLAGELFF
>-|many|TRBV28|TRBJ1-5
TGTGCCAGCAGCAGGGTCTACGACAATCAGCCCCAGCATTTT
CASSRVYDNQPQHF
>-|many|TRBV4-2|TRBJ2-5
TGTGCCAGCAGCCAAGAGGGACTCCAACAAGAGACCCAGTACTTC
CASSQEGLQQETQYF
>TRBD1|many|TRBV28|TRBJ2-7
TGTGCCAGCCGCTCACAGGGGGCCTACGAGCAGTACTTC
CASRSQGAYEQYF
>-|-|TRBV12-3/TRBV12-4|TRBJ1-2
TGTGCCAGCAGTCGCACAGTGATCAACTATGGCTACACCTTC
CASSRTVINYGYTF
>TRBD1|-|TRBV5-1|TRBJ1-4
TGCGCCAGCAGCTTGGCCCCAGGGGGCGATGAAAAACTGTTTTTT
CASSLAPGGDEKLFF
>TRBD1|many|TRBV28|TRBJ2-2
TGTGCCAGCAGCCGCGACAGGGGGGGCACCGGGGAGCTGTTTTTT
CASSRDRGGTGELFF
>-|many|TRBV2|TRBJ1-1
TGTGCCAGCAGTGAAACAAGACAGTCGAACACTGAAGCTTTCTTT
CASSETRQSNTEAFF
>TRBD2|many|TRBV12-5|TRBJ2-2
TGTGCTAGTGGTTCCACAATAGCGGGGGGCGACACCGGGGAGCTGTTTTTT
CASGSTIAGGDTGELFF
>-|-|TRBV7-2|TRBJ2-1
TGTGCCAGCAGCTTAGCTGTAATACAGTTCTTC
CASSLAVIQFF
>-|many|TRBV24-1|TRBJ2-1
TGTGCCACCAGTGATCTCCGCTCAGGGGCCTACAATGAGCAGTTCTTC
CATSDLRSGAYNEQFF
>-|few|TRBV9|TRBJ2-5
TGTGCCAGCAGCGCCCAGAGTAGGGGGGAGGCAAGATTAGAGACCCAGTACTTC
CASSAQSRGEARLETQYF
>TRBD1|many|TRBV6-1|TRBJ1-6
TGTGCCAGCAGCCGGGACAGCATCTCCTATAATTCACCCCTCCACTTT
CASSRDSISYNSPLHF
>-|-|TRBV30|TRBJ1-6
TGTGTCCGCAGCTCCTATAATTCACCCCTCCACTTT
CVRSSYNSPLHF
>TRBD1|-|TRBV10-3|TRBJ1-1
TGTGCCTCCAGGGGGCCACTGAACACTGAAGCTTTCTTT
CASRGPLNTEAFF
>-|-|TRBV5-8|TRBJ1-1
TGTGCCACCAACTATGGGGGCCCGAACACTGAAGCTTTCTTT
CATNYGGPNTEAFF
>TRBD2|many|TRBV5-1|TRBJ2-1
TGCGCCAGCAGCTTCACTAGCGGGGCCTACAATGAGCAGTTCTTC
CASSFTSGAYNEQFF
>-|many|TRBV27|TRBJ2-1
TGTGCCAGCAGTTTATTTTCCGGACTAGGGGGTAATGAGCAGTTCTTC
CASSLFSGLGGNEQFF
>-|many|TRBV20-1|TRBJ2-3
TGCAGTGGCGCGCAGAGCACAGATACGCAGTATTTT
CSGAQSTDTQYF
>-|-|TRBV19|TRBJ1-5
TGTGCCAGTAGCCACCGAGGCATTTATAGCAATCAGCCCCAGCATTTT
CASSHRGIYSNQPQHF
>TRBD1|many|TRBV2|TRBJ2-1
TGTGCCAGCAGTATACAGGGGCGAAGCTCCTACAATGAGCAGTTCTTC
CASSIQGRSSYNEQFF
>TRBD1|many|TRBV6-5|TRBJ1-1
TGTGCCAGCAGTTACTCGACGACAGGGGTGATTGCTGAAGCTTTCTTT
CASSYSTTGVIAEAFF
>TRBD2|-|TRBV7-2|TRBJ2-5
TGTGCCAGCAGCTGGGGACTAGCGGGTGAAGAGACCCAGTACTTC
CASSWGLAGEETQYF
>-|few|TRBV5-1|TRBJ2-5
TGCGCCAGCAGCCCGGGCCAGACCCAGTACTTC
CASSPGQTQYF
>-|many|TRBV6-2/TRBV6-3|TRBJ2-7
TGTGCCAGCAGTTATGTGGGAAGGGGCGAGCAGTACTTC
CASSYVGRGEQYF
>TRBD1|many|TRBV20-1|TRBJ1-1
TGCAGTGCTCGACAGGGGAGCACTGAAGCTTTCTTT
CSARQGSTEAFF
>TRBD2|many|TRBV28|TRBJ2-3
TGTGCCAGCAGTCTAACTAGCGGGGCAACAGATACGCAGTATTTT
CASSLTSGATDTQYF
>-|many|TRBV28|TRBJ2-7
TGTGCCAGCACCCGGGTTGGCTCCTACGAGCAGTACTTC
CASTRVGSYEQYF
>-|many|TRBV12-3/TRBV12-4|TRBJ2-3
TGTGCCAGCAGCGTCCGGACAGATACGCAGTATTTT
CASSVRTDTQYF
>TRBD2|-|TRBV11-2|TRBJ2-7
TGTGCCAGCACCAAGTGGGGGGGCGAGCAGTACTTC
CASTKWGGEQYF
>-|-|TRBV5-1|TRBJ1-6
TGCGCCAGCAGTAAGGAGCGGGGGGCTAGTAATTCACCCCTCCACTTT
CASSKERGASNSPLHF
>TRBD1|many|TRBV19|TRBJ2-3
TGTGCCAGTAGTATAGCCCGACAGGGCGGCGATACGCAGTATTTT
CASSIARQGGDTQYF
>-|many|TRBV9|TRBJ2-7
TGTGCCAGCAGCGTGGGACAAAGCTCCTACGAGCAGTACTTC
CASSVGQSSYEQYF
>-|few|TRBV9|TRBJ1-1
TGTGCCAGCAGCGCCTCCCAGGGGACTGAAGCTTTCTTT
CASSASQGTEAFF
>-|-|TRBV28|TRBJ1-4
TGTGCCAGCAGTTTACGAAAAAGAGGGTTTGATGATGAAAAACTGTTTTTT
CASSLRKRGFDDEKLFF
>TRBD1|many|TRBV7-9|TRBJ1-1
TGTGCCAGCAGTTTGACAGGGTTCACTGAAGCTTTCTTT
CASSLTGFTEAFF
>-|many|TRBV20-1|TRBJ2-2
TGCAGTGCCTCCCGACAGGGGACTAGGGGGCTGTTTTTT
CSASRQGTRGLFF
>-|many|TRBV20-1|TRBJ1-1
TGCAGTGCCCCCCGGCCCCTACACAACACTGAAGCTTTCTTT
CSAPRPLHNTEAFF
>-|many|TRBV12-5|TRBJ1-5
TGTGCTAGTGGTTTCGGCAATCAGCCCCAGCATTTT
CASGFGNQPQHF
>TRBD1|few|TRBV7-9|TRBJ1-1
TGTGCCAGCAGCTCCCGACAGGGAGGGACTGAAGCTTTCTTT
CASSSRQGGTEAFF
>-|few|TRBV6-4|TRBJ1-2
TGTGCCAGCTTATACACCCGACCTTCGGGAGTCGGCTACACCTTC
CASLYTRPSGVGYTF
>-|many|TRBV30|TRBJ2-5
TGTGCCTGGAGTTCAGGGACCCAAGAGACCCAGTACTTC
CAWSSGTQETQYF
>TRBD1|many|TRBV11-2|TRBJ2-7
TGTGCCAGCAGCCAGGGACAGGGGAACTACGAGCAGTACTTC
CASSQGQGNYEQYF
>-|many|TRBV25-1|TRBJ2-2
TGTGCCAGCAGTTCGGCCAGGGTGAACACCGGGGAGCTGTTTTTT
CASSSARVNTGELFF
>TRBD1|-|TRBV7-9|TRBJ2-1
TGTGCCAGCAGCTTGGGACAGGGAATCAATGAGCAGTTCTTC
CASSLGQGINEQFF
>-|-|TRBV29-1|TRBJ2-5
TGCAGCGTCGAGGAAGGGTTGCAGGAGACCCAGTACTTC
CSVEEGLQETQYF
>TRBD1|many|TRBV2|TRBJ1-5
TGTGCCAGCAGTACAGGGGATCAGCCCCAGCATTTT
CASSTGDQPQHF
>-|-|TRBV12-3/TRBV12-4|TRBJ2-1
TGTACCAGCAATACGGCAGGGTCATATGAGCAGTTCTTC
CTSNTAGSYEQFF
>-|many|TRBV11-2|TRBJ2-7
TGTGCCAGCAGCTTAGGTGCACACTTTTACGAGCAGTACTTC
CASSLGAHFYEQYF
>-|-|TRBV11-2|TRBJ1-1
TGTGCCAGTAGTATTCAGGGGACTGAAGCTTTCTTT
CASSIQGTEAFF
>TRBD1|many|TRBV28|TRBJ1-2
TGTGCCAGCAGCAGTACTACAGGGGTAAACTATGGCTACACCTTC
CASSSTTGVNYGYTF